This entry is about one T cell receptor (beta chain). What this receptor recognizes is not known. Per-base qualities were not stored, and no clone one base away is much larger. Receptor amplification or capture employed the immunoSEQ multiplex PCR assay. TCRdb retrieved this table from immuneACCESS and kept in-frame rearrangements only. Not all clones are present; in checked studies, unresolved V genes account for under half, and no reason is known for the remainder. A total of some 45,000 clones appear in this sample, approximately 80% of them only once. The leading ten clones occupy around 3.3% of the sample. The time point label of this sample denotes: peripheral blood before pembrolizumab. Mismatch repair deficiency was established in every enrolled patient by polymerase chain reaction or immunohistochemistry. TCR sequencing was performed for a few patients who responded to pembrolizumab therapy. Pembrolizumab PD-1 blockade was prospectively tested in advanced mismatch repair-deficient cancers, regardless of tissue of origin, in the phase II trial. Peripheral blood T cell samples were gathered serially, both before PD-1 blockade started and at multiple time points afterward. Blood sampling times were reported as weeks after the first pembrolizumab dose.

This specimen comes from a study of PD-1 blockade in mismatch repair-deficient tumors (dated by TCRdb to about 2017). About the investigation overall: Between September 2013 and late 2016, 86 consecutive patients with about a dozen mismatch repair-deficient cancer types, all previously treated and progressing, were enrolled in the trial. Tumor-associated T cell clones in the peripheral blood of patients responding to PD-1 blockade were tracked using deep sequencing of TCR CDR3 regions.

Results the study describes overall, beyond this receptor: After pembrolizumab, tumor-resident clones, which were often undetectable in blood before treatment, expanded rapidly and then contracted, generally ahead of radiologic responses.

Trimming takes 0 bases from V and 5 bases from J, and the germline ends sit 13 bases apart. Including cysteine and phenylalanine, the CDR3 has 15 amino acids. Of all the DNA, just the CDR3 is kept, 45 bases in frame from base 1. The germline V gene (reference sequence) gives CDR1 as MNHEY and CDR2 as SMNVEV. The chain links TRBV27 with TRBJ1-1; the D segment cannot be called with confidence. The input for sequencing was PBMCs, taken before pembrolizumab treatment. The clonotype comes from an adult with mismatch repair-deficient cancer. CDR3 sequence: CASSLSSQRGTEAFF. The DNA sequence is as follows: TGTGCCAGCAGTTTATCGTCACAGCGAGGGACTGAAGCTTTCTTT.